This TCR beta chain was sequenced in a study of T cell responses to AZD1222 COVID-19 vaccine. The study, taken as a whole, reports: Repertoires were obtained solely post-peak T cell response. Clonal diversity was possibly underestimated, and white British individuals and females predominated among donors. AZD1222 recipients seropositive at baseline numbered only six or seven.

Measured with immunoSEQ multiplex PCR; TCRdb has only the in-frame clones, and not every one. The sample has over 150,000 clones, about nine tenths seen once. Concerning this clone: Its antigen remains unknown.

V was clipped by 1 base and J by 11 bases, with 14 bases between them. The CDR3 sequence is 13 residues long. CDR1 and CDR2 (germline): MDHEN, SYDVKM. V usage is TRBV28 and J usage is TRBJ1-1; D is ambiguous. This receptor was identified in an adult in good health. This material consisted of peripheral blood, taken on day 0 of AZD1222 vaccination. In DNA, the CDR3 is TGTGCCAGCAGTTTATACGGCCGTGGGGTGGCTTTCTTT. It encodes CASSLYGRGVAFF.